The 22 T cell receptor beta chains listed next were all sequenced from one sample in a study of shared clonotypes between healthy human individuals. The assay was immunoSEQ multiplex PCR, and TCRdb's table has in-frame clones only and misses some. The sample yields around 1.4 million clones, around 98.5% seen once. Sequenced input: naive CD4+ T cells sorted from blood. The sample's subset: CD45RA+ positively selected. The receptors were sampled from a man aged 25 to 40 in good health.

DNA for the CDR3: TGCGCCAGCAGCTTGGGAACCCTTGAGGGCTACGAGCAGTACTTC. This translates into CASSLGTLEGYEQYF. This chain connects TRBV5-1 to TRBJ2-7, with a weak D call TRBD2 (5 bases). The germline gives CDR1 SGHRS, CDR2 YFSETQ. Trimming pared 0 bases from V and 3 bases from J, leaving 13 bases between. This CDR3 spans 15 amino acids.

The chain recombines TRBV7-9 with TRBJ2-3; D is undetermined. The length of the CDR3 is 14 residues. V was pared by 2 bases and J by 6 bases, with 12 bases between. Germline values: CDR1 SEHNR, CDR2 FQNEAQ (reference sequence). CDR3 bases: TGTGCCAGCAGCTTAAGTATCGTATCGGATACGCAGTATTTT. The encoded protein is CASSLSIVSDTQYF.

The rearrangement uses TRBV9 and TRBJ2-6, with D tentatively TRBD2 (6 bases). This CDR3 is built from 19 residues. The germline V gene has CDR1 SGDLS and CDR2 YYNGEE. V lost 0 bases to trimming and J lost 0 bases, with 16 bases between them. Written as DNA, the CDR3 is TGTGCCAGCAGCGTAGGCTGGAGACGGGACTCCTCTGGGGCCAACGTCCTGACTTTC. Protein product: CASSVGWRRDSSGANVLTF.

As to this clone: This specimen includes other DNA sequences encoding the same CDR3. The CDR3 sequence is CAISESTGTDTQYF. Here the CDR3 DNA reads TGTGCCATCAGTGAGTCGACCGGCACAGATACGCAGTATTTT. V usage is TRBV10-3 and J usage is TRBJ2-3; D call uncertain. The CDR3 has 14 residues. V was trimmed by 0 bases and J by 1 base, leaving 5 bases between them. CDR1 is ENHRY, CDR2 SYGVKD, per germline.

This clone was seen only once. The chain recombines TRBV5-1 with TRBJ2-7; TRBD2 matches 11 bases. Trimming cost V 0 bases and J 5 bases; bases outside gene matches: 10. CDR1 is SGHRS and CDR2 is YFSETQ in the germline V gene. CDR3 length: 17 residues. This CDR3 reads CASSLDLLAGAFHEQYF. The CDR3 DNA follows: TGCGCCAGCAGCTTGGACCTACTAGCGGGAGCATTCCACGAGCAGTACTTC.

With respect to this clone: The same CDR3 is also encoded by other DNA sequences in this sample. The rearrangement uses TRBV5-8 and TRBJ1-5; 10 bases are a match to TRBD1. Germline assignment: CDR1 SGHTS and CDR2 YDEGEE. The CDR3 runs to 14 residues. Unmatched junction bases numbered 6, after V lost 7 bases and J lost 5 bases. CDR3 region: CASSRDRGYQPQHF. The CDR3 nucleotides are TGTGCCAGCTCCCGGGACAGGGGTTATCAGCCCCAGCATTTT.

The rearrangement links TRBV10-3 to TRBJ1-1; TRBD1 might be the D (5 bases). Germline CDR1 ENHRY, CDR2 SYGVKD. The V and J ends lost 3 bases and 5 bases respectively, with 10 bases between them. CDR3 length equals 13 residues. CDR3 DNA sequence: TGTGCCATCAGTGACCGGCAGGGAACTGAAGCTTTCTTT. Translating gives CAISDRQGTEAFF.

CDR3 coding DNA: TGTGCCAGCAGTGAATCCCTATTAAGCGAAATCTACGAGCAGTACTTC. It codes for CASSESLLSEIYEQYF. The chain has TRBV25-1 and TRBJ2-7; D is undetermined. This CDR3 is 16 amino acids long. The ends were cut back, 1 base at V and 3 bases at J, with 16 bases in the middle. CDR1 and CDR2 (germline): MGHDK, SYGVNS.

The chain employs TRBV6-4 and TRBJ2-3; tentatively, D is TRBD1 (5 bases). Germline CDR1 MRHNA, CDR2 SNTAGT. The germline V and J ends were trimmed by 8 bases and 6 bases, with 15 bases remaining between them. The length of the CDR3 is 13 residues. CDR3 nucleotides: TGTGCCAGCGGGATCGCCCCAGGGGATACGCAGTATTTT. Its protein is CASGIAPGDTQYF.

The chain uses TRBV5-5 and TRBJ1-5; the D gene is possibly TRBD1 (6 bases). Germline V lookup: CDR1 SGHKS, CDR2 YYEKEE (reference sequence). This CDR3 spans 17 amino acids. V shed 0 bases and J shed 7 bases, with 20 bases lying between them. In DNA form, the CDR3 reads TGTGCCAGCAGCTTGGAGGCGCCACAGGGTTTCGGACAGCCCCAGCATTTT. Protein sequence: CASSLEAPQGFGQPQHF. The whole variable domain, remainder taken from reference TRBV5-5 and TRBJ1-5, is DAGVTQSPTHLIKTRGQQVTLRCSPISGHKSVSWYQQVLGQGPQFIFQYYEKEERGRGNFPDRFSARQFPNYSSELNVNALLLGDSALYLCASSLEAPQGFGQPQHFGDGTRLSIL.

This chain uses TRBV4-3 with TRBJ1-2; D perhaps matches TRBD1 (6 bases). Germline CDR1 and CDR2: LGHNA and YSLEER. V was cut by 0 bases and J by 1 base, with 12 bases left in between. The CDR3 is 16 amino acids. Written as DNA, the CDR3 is TGCGCCAGCAGCCAAGATTTTACAGGGTATAACTATGGCTACACCTTC. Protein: CASSQDFTGYNYGYTF.

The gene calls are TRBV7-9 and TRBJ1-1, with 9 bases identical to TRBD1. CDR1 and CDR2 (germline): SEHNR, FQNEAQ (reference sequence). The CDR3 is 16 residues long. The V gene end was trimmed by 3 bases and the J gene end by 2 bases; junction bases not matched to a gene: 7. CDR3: CASSLLWTGENTEAFF. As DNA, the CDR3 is TGTGCCAGCAGCTTGTTATGGACAGGGGAAAACACTGAAGCTTTCTTT. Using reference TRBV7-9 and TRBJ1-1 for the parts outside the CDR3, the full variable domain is DTGVSQNPRHKITKRGQNVTFRCDPISEHNRLYWYRQTLGQGPEFLTYFQNEAQLEKSRLLSDRFSAERPKGSFSTLEIQRTEQGDSAMYLCASSLLWTGENTEAFFGQGTRLTVV.

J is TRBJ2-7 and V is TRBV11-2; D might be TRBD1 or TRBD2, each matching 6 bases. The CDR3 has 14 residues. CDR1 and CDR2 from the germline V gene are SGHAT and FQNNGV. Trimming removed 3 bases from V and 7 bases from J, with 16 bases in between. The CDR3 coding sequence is TGTGCCAGCAGCTTTGGAGGAGGGGGAGGAGAGCAGTACTTC. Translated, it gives CASSFGGGGGEQYF.

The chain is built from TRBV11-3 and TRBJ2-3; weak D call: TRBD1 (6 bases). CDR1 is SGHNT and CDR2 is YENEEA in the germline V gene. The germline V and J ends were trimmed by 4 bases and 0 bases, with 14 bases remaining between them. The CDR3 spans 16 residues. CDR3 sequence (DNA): TGTGCCAGCAGCTCCGGGACAAGAAAGAGCACAGATACGCAGTATTTT. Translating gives CASSSGTRKSTDTQYF.

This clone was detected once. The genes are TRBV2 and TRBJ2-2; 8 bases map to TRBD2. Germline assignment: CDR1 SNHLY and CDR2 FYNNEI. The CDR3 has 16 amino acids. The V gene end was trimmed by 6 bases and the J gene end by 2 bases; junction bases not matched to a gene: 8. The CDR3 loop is CASRQTSGKNTGELFF. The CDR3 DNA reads TGTGCCAGCAGGCAAACTAGCGGAAAAAACACCGGGGAGCTGTTTTTT.

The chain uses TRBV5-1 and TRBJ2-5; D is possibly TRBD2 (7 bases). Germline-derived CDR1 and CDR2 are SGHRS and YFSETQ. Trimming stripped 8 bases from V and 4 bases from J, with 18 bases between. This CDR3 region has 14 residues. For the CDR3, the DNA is TGCGCCAGTACCCCTAGGGGGGGCGGAGAGACCCAGTACTTC. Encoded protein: CASTPRGGGETQYF.

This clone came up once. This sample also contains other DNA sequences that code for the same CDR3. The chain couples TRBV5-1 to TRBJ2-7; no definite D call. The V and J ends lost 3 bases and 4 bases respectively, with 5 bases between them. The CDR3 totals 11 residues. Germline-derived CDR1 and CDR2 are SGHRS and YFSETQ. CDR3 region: CASSSPYEQYF. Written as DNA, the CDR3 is TGCGCCAGCAGCTCCCCTTACGAGCAGTACTTC. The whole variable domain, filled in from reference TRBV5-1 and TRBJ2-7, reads KAGVTQTPRYLIKTRGQQVTLSCSPISGHRSVSWYQQTPGQGLQFLFEYFSETQRNKGNFPGRFSGRQFSNSRSEMNVSTLELGDSALYLCASSSPYEQYFGPGTRLTVT.

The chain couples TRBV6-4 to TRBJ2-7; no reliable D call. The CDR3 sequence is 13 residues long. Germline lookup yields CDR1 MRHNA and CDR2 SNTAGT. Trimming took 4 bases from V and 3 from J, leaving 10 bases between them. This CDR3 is CASSGLKIYEQYF. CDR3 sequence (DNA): TGTGCCAGCAGTGGCCTGAAAATCTACGAGCAGTACTTC.

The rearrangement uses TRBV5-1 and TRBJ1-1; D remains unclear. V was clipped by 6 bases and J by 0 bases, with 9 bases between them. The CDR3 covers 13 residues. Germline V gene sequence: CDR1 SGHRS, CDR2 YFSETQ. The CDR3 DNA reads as TGCGCCAGCACCCTAGGGCTGAACACTGAAGCTTTCTTT. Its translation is CASTLGLNTEAFF. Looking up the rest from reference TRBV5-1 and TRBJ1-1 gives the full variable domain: KAGVTQTPRYLIKTRGQQVTLSCSPISGHRSVSWYQQTPGQGLQFLFEYFSETQRNKGNFPGRFSGRQFSNSRSEMNVSTLELGDSALYLCASTLGLNTEAFFGQGTRLTVV.

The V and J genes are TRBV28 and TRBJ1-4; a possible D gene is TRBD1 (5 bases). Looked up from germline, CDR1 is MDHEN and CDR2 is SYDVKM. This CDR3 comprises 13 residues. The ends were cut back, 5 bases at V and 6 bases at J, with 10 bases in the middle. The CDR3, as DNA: TGTGCCAGCAGTGGCCAGGGTGATGAAAAACTGTTTTTT. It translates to CASSGQGDEKLFF.

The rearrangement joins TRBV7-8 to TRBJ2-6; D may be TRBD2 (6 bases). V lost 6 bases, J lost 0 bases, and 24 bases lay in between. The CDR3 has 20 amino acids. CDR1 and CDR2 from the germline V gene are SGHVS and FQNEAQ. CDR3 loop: CASSRLRWGVGLSGANVLTF. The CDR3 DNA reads TGTGCCAGCAGTCGACTCAGGTGGGGAGTGGGACTCTCTGGGGCCAACGTCCTGACTTTC.

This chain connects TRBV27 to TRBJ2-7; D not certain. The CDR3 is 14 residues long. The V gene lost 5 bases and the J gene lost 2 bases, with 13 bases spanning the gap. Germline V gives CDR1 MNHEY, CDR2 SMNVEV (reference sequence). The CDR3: CASSPLASTYEQYF. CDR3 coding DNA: TGTGCCAGCAGTCCCCTCGCCTCCACCTACGAGCAGTACTTC.